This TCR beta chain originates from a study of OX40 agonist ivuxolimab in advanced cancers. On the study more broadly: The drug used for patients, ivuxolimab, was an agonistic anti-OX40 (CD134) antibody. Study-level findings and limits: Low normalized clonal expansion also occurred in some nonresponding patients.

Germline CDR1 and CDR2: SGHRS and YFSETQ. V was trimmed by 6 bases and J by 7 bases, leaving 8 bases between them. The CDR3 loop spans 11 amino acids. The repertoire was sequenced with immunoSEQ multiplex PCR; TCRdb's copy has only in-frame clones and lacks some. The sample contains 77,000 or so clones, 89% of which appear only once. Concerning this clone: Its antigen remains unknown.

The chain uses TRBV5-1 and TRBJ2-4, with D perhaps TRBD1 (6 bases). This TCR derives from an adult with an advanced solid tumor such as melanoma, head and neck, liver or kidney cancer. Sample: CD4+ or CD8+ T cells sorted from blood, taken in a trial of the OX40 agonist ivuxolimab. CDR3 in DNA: TGCGCCAGCAACCAGGGGAACATTCAGTACTTC. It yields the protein CASNQGNIQYF.